This passage covers 8 T cell receptor beta chains from one sample sequenced in a study of technical replicates of blood from a few donors. Sequencing was performed with immunoSEQ multiplex PCR; in TCRdb, only in-frame clones are kept and a portion is missing. This table holds about 58,000 clones, around 96% found once. Sequenced material: PBMCs. Receptors originate from a human donor in good health. Some clones in this sample may be carry-over from other donors' samples.

The CDR3 bases are TGTGCCAGCAGTGATCCAGGCGTGGGCAGATACTATGGCTACACCTTC. It codes for CASSDPGVGRYYGYTF. The chain links TRBV6-1 to TRBJ1-2; D is unclear. The V gene lost 3 bases and the J gene lost 3 bases, with 17 bases spanning the gap. The length of the CDR3 is 16 residues. The germline CDR1 and CDR2 sequences are MNHNS and SASEGT.

The chain has TRBV4-1 and TRBJ1-1; tentatively, D is TRBD1 (5 bases). V was cut by 0 bases and J by 0 bases, with 11 bases left in between. CDR1 and CDR2 from the germline V gene are MGHRA and YSYEKL. This CDR3 contains 16 residues. The DNA of the CDR3 is TGCGCCAGCAGCCAAGAGGAGGGGCGAGTGAACACTGAAGCTTTCTTT. Translating gives CASSQEEGRVNTEAFF.

The rearrangement links TRBV6-1 to TRBJ2-1; 11 nucleotides agree with TRBD2. The germline gives CDR1 MNHNS, CDR2 SASEGT. The CDR3 extends over 15 amino acids. J lost 2 bases, V lost 4 bases, and 1 base had no gene match. The CDR3 bases are TGTGCCAGCAGTGTACTAGCGGGGGCCTACAATGAGCAGTTCTTC. Translated: CASSVLAGAYNEQFF.

This chain joins TRBV10-3 and TRBJ2-5, with TRBD1 matching 11 bases. In germline, CDR1 is ENHRY, CDR2 SYGVKD. The CDR3 is 17 amino acids. The trim removed 0 bases at V and 4 bases at J, leaving 7 bases unmatched. This CDR3 is CAISESSGTGGIETQYF. The DNA for the CDR3 is TGTGCCATCAGTGAGTCCTCCGGGACAGGGGGAATAGAGACCCAGTACTTC.

The table lists this clone with a few counts. The chain recombines TRBV5-8 with TRBJ2-3; 16 bases align to TRBD2. The V and J ends lost 4 bases and 6 bases, in that order; junction bases with no gene match: 8. This CDR3 comprises 17 residues. CDR1 is SGHTS and CDR2 is YDEGEE in the germline V gene. The CDR3 sequence is CASSQGTSGRVADTQYF. As DNA, the CDR3 is TGTGCCAGCAGCCAAGGGACTAGCGGGAGGGTTGCGGATACGCAGTATTTT.

This clone was found a few times. V is TRBV7-2 and J is TRBJ2-3, with D unclear. Trimming took off 2 bases at V and 0 bases at J, with 12 bases between the two ends. The CDR3 totals 16 residues. CDR1 SGHTA and CDR2 FQGNSA come from the germline V gene. The CDR3 here is CASSLYISASTDTQYF. The CDR3 DNA reads as TGTGCCAGCAGCTTATACATAAGCGCTAGCACAGATACGCAGTATTTT.

This chain uses TRBV4-2 with TRBJ1-5, with D unresolved. The CDR3 loop spans 16 amino acids. From germline, CDR1 is LGHNA and CDR2 YNFKEQ. V dropped 0 bases and J dropped 1 base, with 10 bases sitting between them. CDR3 bases: TGTGCCAGCAGCCAAGAGAGGTTGACGAGCAATCAGCCCCAGCATTTT. Encoded protein: CASSQERLTSNQPQHF.

This chain joins TRBV4-1 and TRBJ2-1; TRBD1 matches at 7 bases. V shed 1 base and J 4 bases; nucleotides not matched to a gene: 4. Germline V gene sequence: CDR1 MGHRA, CDR2 YSYEKL. The CDR3 covers 15 residues. CDR3 in amino acids: CASSQGDRAYNEQFF. As DNA, the CDR3 is TGCGCCAGCAGCCAAGGCGACAGGGCTTACAATGAGCAGTTCTTC.